The 29 T cell receptor beta chains listed next were all sequenced from one sample in a study of blood T cell repertoires in COVID-19. Data came from immunoSEQ multiplex PCR; TCRdb stores just in-frame clones and leaves some out. The sample records around 230,000 clones, around 83% being singletons. The specimen was peripheral blood. Every receptor here comes from a woman aged 50 to 60 with acute or convalescent COVID-19.

This sequence joins TRBV11-2 and TRBJ1-2; no definite D call. The ends were cut back, 0 bases at V and 8 bases at J, with 10 bases in the middle. The CDR3 is 13 amino acids. CDR1 and CDR2 from the germline V gene are SGHAT and FQNNGV. The CDR3 sequence: CASSLDLNRGYTF. CDR3 DNA: TGTGCCAGCAGCTTAGATCTAAATCGCGGCTACACCTTC.

The chain employs TRBV19 and TRBJ2-1; 11 bases map to TRBD2. The CDR3 loop spans 17 amino acids. CDR1 LNHDA and CDR2 SQIVND come from the germline V gene (reference sequence). The junction had 14 bases not matched to a gene; V was cut back by 6 bases and J by 7 bases. The CDR3 region is CASRALLAGVGENEQFF. The CDR3 DNA reads as TGTGCCAGTAGGGCTTTACTAGCGGGAGTAGGTGAGAATGAGCAGTTCTTC.

The chain joins TRBV9 to TRBJ2-5; D unresolved. The CDR3 totals 13 residues. V was cut by 0 bases and J by 5 bases, with 8 bases left in between. Germline assignment: CDR1 SGDLS and CDR2 YYNGEE. The DNA of the CDR3 is TGTGCCAGCAGCGTAGGAGGCTGGGAGACCCAGTACTTC. Amino acids: CASSVGGWETQYF.

The V and J genes are TRBV28 and TRBJ2-1; maybe TRBD1 (6 bases). With 7 bases removed from V and 3 bases from J, the gap between germline ends came to 13 bases. The CDR3 is made up of 14 amino acids. Germline CDR1 is MDHEN and CDR2 is SYDVKM. The CDR3 coding sequence is TGTGCCAGCACAGGGGCGCCCCACTACAATGAGCAGTTCTTC. Protein: CASTGAPHYNEQFF.

The genes are TRBV7-2 and TRBJ2-1; 7 bases fit TRBD2. V shed 5 bases and J 9 bases; nucleotides not matched to a gene: 16. Per germline, CDR1 SGHTA and CDR2 FQGNSA. CDR3 length: 16 amino acids. The CDR3 protein is CASSPTGTTGVGEQFF. CDR3 nucleotides: TGTGCCAGCAGCCCTACCGGGACTACTGGGGTCGGTGAGCAGTTCTTC.

The V gene is TRBV6-6, the J gene TRBJ2-7, with a weak D call TRBD1 (5 bases). The CDR3 contains 13 residues. Deletions cut 5 bases from V and 4 bases from J, with 12 bases between. The germline V gene encodes CDR1 MNHNY and CDR2 SVGAGI (reference sequence). CDR3 sequence (DNA): TGTGCCAGCAGTACGCCCCAGGGATACGAGCAGTACTTC. Protein sequence: CASSTPQGYEQYF.

A remark on this clone: Distinct nucleotide sequences in the sample also encode this CDR3. This chain joins TRBV5-1 and TRBJ2-7, with 10 positions matching TRBD1. CDR1 is SGHRS and CDR2 is YFSETQ in the germline V gene. The CDR3 has 15 amino acids. The junction had 4 bases not matched to a gene; V was cut back by 0 bases and J by 4 bases. The CDR3 DNA sequence: TGCGCCAGCAGCTTGGCCCCGGGACAGGGGTACGAGCAGTACTTC. Protein sequence: CASSLAPGQGYEQYF.

This sequence joins TRBV5-1 and TRBJ2-7, with D tentatively TRBD2 (6 bases). V lost 3 bases and J lost 3, with 7 bases in between. The CDR3 sequence is 12 residues long. The germline V gene encodes CDR1 SGHRS and CDR2 YFSETQ. Here the CDR3 DNA reads TGCGCCAGCAGCTCGACTAGCTACGAGCAGTACTTC. Amino acids: CASSSTSYEQYF.

Comment on this clone: One junction end disagrees with the germline gene, perhaps due to a read error. The chain couples TRBV11-2 to TRBJ2-3; 14 positions match TRBD2. The germline gives CDR1 SGHAT, CDR2 FQNNGV. The CDR3 is 14 amino acids. CDR3 amino acids: CASSPETSGRGSIF. The CDR3 DNA reads TGTGCCAGCAGCCCCGAGACTAGCGGGAGGGGCAGTATTTTT.

The chain links TRBV29-1 to TRBJ2-7; D is ambiguous. The V end lost 4 bases, the J end lost 0 bases, and 7 bases lay between the germline ends. The CDR3 contains 12 residues. Germline loops: CDR1 SQVTM, CDR2 ANQGSEA. The CDR3 sequence is CSVVLSSYEQYF. CDR3 nucleotide sequence: TGCAGCGTTGTTCTTAGCTCCTACGAGCAGTACTTC.

This clone has only a few counts. The J gene is TRBJ2-1, the V gene TRBV7-9; D perhaps matches TRBD1 (6 bases). The germline CDR1 and CDR2 sequences are SEHNR and FQNEAQ (reference sequence). This CDR3 has 15 amino acids. The ends were cut back, 1 base at V and 3 bases at J, with 10 bases in the middle. The CDR3: CASSLGTVGYNEQFF. CDR3 nucleotides: TGTGCCAGCAGCTTAGGGACAGTGGGCTACAATGAGCAGTTCTTC.

The chain is built from TRBV28 and TRBJ1-2; D is unclear. Germline V gene data show CDR1 as MDHEN and CDR2 as SYDVKM. The V gene lost 8 bases and the J gene lost 0 bases, with 7 bases spanning the gap. This CDR3 has 12 residues. The CDR3 sequence: CASALTNYGYTF. CDR3 coding DNA: TGTGCCAGCGCGCTAACTAACTATGGCTACACCTTC.

V is TRBV18 and J is TRBJ2-7; TRBD2 might be the D (5 bases). The CDR3 consists of 15 residues. The V gene's germline CDR1 is KGHSH and CDR2 LQKENI. V lost 3 bases to trimming and J lost 0 bases, with 12 bases between them. The CDR3 loop is CASSPYEGSSYEQYF. The CDR3 DNA sequence: TGTGCCAGCTCACCTTATGAGGGCAGCTCCTACGAGCAGTACTTC.

V is TRBV9 and J is TRBJ2-2, with 7 bases identical to TRBD2. Germline V gene lookup returns CDR1 SGDLS and CDR2 YYNGEE. The CDR3 contains 14 residues. Losses at the gene ends were 7 bases for V and 7 bases for J; bases not matched to a gene: 10. CDR3 region: CASGGVPNGGELFF. In nucleotides, the CDR3 is TGTGCCAGCGGGGGGGTACCTAACGGCGGGGAGCTGTTTTTT. The full variable domain, its missing parts supplied by reference TRBV9 and TRBJ2-2, is DSGVTQTPKHLITATGQRVTLRCSPRSGDLSVYWYQQSLDQGLQFLIQYYNGEERAKGNILERFSAQQFPDLHSELNLSSLELGDSALYFCASGGVPNGGELFFGEGSRLTVL.

The chain links TRBV3-1 (or the pseudogene TRBV3-2) to TRBJ2-7, with unresolved D. Trimming left V 1 base short and J 0 bases short, with 10 bases between. In germline, CDR1 is LGHDT, CDR2 YNNKEL (reference sequence). This CDR3 has 15 residues. The CDR3 sequence: CASSQGLLPSYEQYF. The CDR3 bases are TGTGCCAGCAGCCAAGGGCTCCTCCCCTCCTACGAGCAGTACTTC.

The chain couples TRBV14 to TRBJ1-3, with 8 positions matching TRBD1. Losses at the gene ends were 4 bases for V and 4 bases for J; bases not matched to a gene: 3. The germline CDR1 and CDR2 sequences are SGHDN and FVKESK. There are 14 residues in the CDR3. The CDR3 here is CASSRQGFGNTIYF. The DNA of the CDR3 is TGTGCCAGCAGCCGACAGGGGTTCGGAAACACCATATATTTT.

This rearrangement joins TRBV3-1 (or the pseudogene TRBV3-2) to TRBJ2-2; D uncertain. The CDR3 has 16 residues. Trimming stripped 1 base from V and 4 bases from J, with 13 bases between. Germline V CDR1 and CDR2: LGHDT, YNNKEL (reference sequence). The CDR3 bases are TGTGCCAGCAGCCAAGGACGCTCTAGAGGCACCGGGGAGCTGTTTTTT. This sequence encodes CASSQGRSRGTGELFF.

The V gene is TRBV20-1, the J gene TRBJ2-3; no reliable D call. Between the trimmed V and J ends, which lost 6 bases and 6 bases, there was a span of 10 bases. Germline V gene lookup returns CDR1 DFQATT and CDR2 SNEGSKA (reference sequence). The CDR3 is 11 residues long. The CDR3 coding sequence is TGCAGTGCCCCACTTTGGGATACGCAGTATTTT. Protein product: CSAPLWDTQYF.

This chain connects TRBV2 to TRBJ2-3, with D hard to call. There are 14 residues in the CDR3. CDR1 is SNHLY and CDR2 is FYNNEI in the germline V gene. The V and J ends lost 7 bases and 2 bases respectively, with 13 bases between them. The CDR3 coding sequence is TGTGCCAGCACGGCTAGTCGTATCACAGATACGCAGTATTTT. This gives the protein CASTASRITDTQYF.

V is TRBV2 and J is TRBJ2-3; possible D gene TRBD2, 5 bases. Trimming shortened V by 7 bases and J by 1 base, and 15 bases separated the two germline ends. The CDR3 runs 15 residues. CDR1 SNHLY and CDR2 FYNNEI come from the germline V gene. Here the CDR3 reads CASKEGSGRTDTQYF. The DNA for the CDR3 is TGTGCCAGCAAGGAAGGGAGCGGCCGCACAGATACGCAGTATTTT.

The DNA of the CDR3 is TGTGCCAGTAGTATCGGGATCAATGAGCAGTTCTTC. Translated: CASSIGINEQFF. This chain links TRBV19 with TRBJ2-1, with D possibly TRBD2 on 5 matching bases. The CDR3 runs to 12 residues. The germline V gene encodes CDR1 LNHDA and CDR2 SQIVND (reference sequence). Trimming shortened V by 3 bases and J by 6 bases, and 6 bases separated the two germline ends.

In DNA, the CDR3 is TGTGCCAGCAGTGACCTCAATGAGGACAGAAGGGCTGGAAACACCATATATTTT. It codes for CASSDLNEDRRAGNTIYF. The V and J genes are TRBV25-1 and TRBJ1-3; the D gene is possibly TRBD1 (6 bases). This CDR3 has 18 residues. CDR1 and CDR2 from the germline V gene are MGHDK and SYGVNS. Trimming took 3 bases from V and 2 from J, leaving 20 bases between them.

A few counts support this clone. The gene calls are TRBV9 and TRBJ2-7, with 8 bases that match TRBD1. CDR3 length: 15 amino acids. Germline loops: CDR1 SGDLS, CDR2 YYNGEE. V trimming: 2 bases; J trimming: 0 bases; junction bases outside the gene matches: 4. CDR3 sequence (DNA): TGTGCCAGCAGCGTTGAGACAGGGGCCTCCTACGAGCAGTACTTC. This gives the protein CASSVETGASYEQYF.

The chain joins TRBV6-5 to TRBJ1-4; 7 bases agree with TRBD1. The germline CDR1 and CDR2 sequences are MNHEY and SVGAGI. CDR3 size: 15 residues. With 6 bases clipped from V and 8 bases from J, the junction kept 12 bases outside the gene matches. The CDR3 sequence is CASSLEGASLEKLFF. CDR3 DNA: TGTGCCAGCAGCTTGGAGGGGGCGAGTTTAGAAAAACTGTTTTTT.

The rearrangement uses TRBV6-5 and TRBJ1-6; 10 bases match TRBD1. The V gene end was trimmed by 6 bases and the J gene end by 11 bases; junction bases not matched to a gene: 7. Germline V gives CDR1 MNHEY, CDR2 SVGAGI. This CDR3 spans 14 amino acids. CDR3 sequence (DNA): TGTGCCAGCAGCCCGGGACAGGGGAGTGCACCCCTCCACTTT. It yields the protein CASSPGQGSAPLHF.

The chain recombines TRBV6-5 with TRBJ2-1, with 11 bases identical to TRBD2. J was trimmed by 3 bases and V by 7 bases; bases with no gene match: 5. Germline V CDR1 and CDR2: MNHEY, SVGAGI. There are 15 residues in the CDR3. CDR3 coding DNA: TGTGCCAGCAAGTCCGGGACTAGCGGCTACAATGAGCAGTTCTTC. It encodes CASKSGTSGYNEQFF.

This chain links TRBV27 with TRBJ2-7, with 7 bases aligning to TRBD2. The germline V gene encodes CDR1 MNHEY and CDR2 SMNVEV (reference sequence). The CDR3 contains 15 residues. J gave up 1 base and V 6 bases, and 9 bases lay outside the gene matches. The CDR3 sequence: CASSLGAGVSYEQYF. CDR3 DNA sequence: TGTGCCAGCAGCCTAGGGGCGGGGGTATCCTACGAGCAGTACTTC.

The V gene is TRBV27, the J gene TRBJ2-7; the match to TRBD2 covers 9 bases. The germline V gene has CDR1 MNHEY and CDR2 SMNVEV (reference sequence). CDR3 length: 15 residues. V dropped 2 bases and J dropped 4; count of bases not matched to a gene: 6. The CDR3 here is CASSLEETSGYEQYF. In nucleotides, the CDR3 is TGTGCCAGCAGTTTAGAAGAGACTAGCGGTTACGAGCAGTACTTC.

This chain joins TRBV18 and TRBJ2-1; no firm D call. Trimming cost V 0 bases and J 3 bases, with 15 bases left between them. Germline V gene data show CDR1 as KGHSH and CDR2 as LQKENI. The CDR3 length is 17 residues. The CDR3 DNA reads as TGTGCCAGCTCACCACCAGCCCGCACTACTAACTACAATGAGCAGTTCTTC. It specifies CASSPPARTTNYNEQFF. The full variable domain, completed using reference TRBV18 and TRBJ2-1, is NAGVMQNPRHLVRRRGQEARLRCSPMKGHSHVYWYRQLPEEGLKFMVYLQKENIIDESGMPKERFSAEFPKEGPSILRIQQVVRGDSAAYFCASSPPARTTNYNEQFFGPGTRLTVL.